This TCR beta chain derives from a study of cytomegalovirus exposure and HLA in healthy donors. Findings and caveats of the study: TCR association rates varied by HLA locus in a later analysis, with DRB1 highest and HLA-C lowest. The investigators catalogued 150 to 200 TCR beta chains as cytomegalovirus-associated.

The V gene's germline CDR1 is PRHDT and CDR2 FYEKMQ (reference sequence). The CDR3 length is 14 residues. The germline V and J ends were trimmed by 4 bases and 2 bases, with 11 bases remaining between them. Regarding this clone: What it binds is unknown.

PCR used 60 Vbeta primers and 13 Jbeta primers. Using immunoSEQ multiplex PCR, the repertoire was profiled, and TCRdb retains in-frame clones only, with some absent. The data contain roughly 120,000 clones, about four fifths of them singletons. The chain uses TRBV13 and TRBJ1-1; the D gene is possibly TRBD1 (6 bases). The clonotype was recovered from a man aged 30-40 years in good health and CMV-seropositive. The sample taken for sequencing was PBMCs. CDR3 loop: CASSSGGYNTEAFF. The CDR3 coding sequence is TGTGCCAGCAGCTCGGGGGGCTATAACACTGAAGCTTTCTTT.